The 9 T cell receptor beta chains below come from one sample, sequenced in a study of early T cells in non-severe SARS-CoV-2 infection. TCRdb reprocessed the 5' RACE reads via MiXCR and lists one record per CDR3 protein. This sample has under 100,000 distinct CDR3 sequences; roughly 13% occur once, and the top ten carry about 1.5%. Sequencing used whole blood. Every receptor here comes from an adult who was a healthcare worker with PCR-confirmed SARS-CoV-2 infection or an uninfected control (not recorded which).

V gene TRBV29-1 combines with J gene TRBJ2-1; either TRBD1 or TRBD2 may fit D (7 bases each). The CDR3 extends over 12 amino acids. Trimming removed 6 bases at V and 8 bases at J, with 14 bases between. Germline-derived CDR1 and CDR2 are SQVTM and ANQGSEA. CDR3 DNA: TGCAGCGTCCCAGGGGGGGGCGATGAGCAGTTCTTC. Translated: CSVPGGGDEQFF.

This clonotype was found many times. The rearrangement uses TRBV6-1 and TRBJ2-3; 9 bases align to TRBD2. This CDR3 comprises 16 residues. The germline V gene encodes CDR1 MNHNS and CDR2 SASEGT. J lost 1 base, V lost 5 bases, and 7 bases had no gene match. The CDR3 DNA sequence: TGTGCCAGCAGTCCTAGCGGGGTAGACGGCACAGATACGCAGTATTTT. Protein product: CASSPSGVDGTDTQYF.

This clonotype has just a few counts. J is TRBJ1-4 and V is TRBV18; D is uncertain. This CDR3 has 14 amino acids. The germline CDR1 and CDR2 sequences are KGHSH and LQKENI. The V gene lost 6 bases and the J gene lost 2 bases, with 10 bases spanning the gap. Here the CDR3 DNA reads TGTGCCAGCTCGTCGGGGATTACTAATGAAAAACTGTTTTTT. Translation gives CASSSGITNEKLFF. Drawing the rest from reference TRBV18 and TRBJ1-4, the complete variable domain is NAGVMQNPRHLVRRRGQEARLRCSPMKGHSHVYWYRQLPEEGLKFMVYLQKENIIDESGMPKERFSAEFPKEGPSILRIQQVVRGDSAAYFCASSSGITNEKLFFGSGTQLSVL.

Only a few counts were recorded for this clonotype. This chain connects TRBV9 to TRBJ1-2, with 8 bases that match TRBD1. Losses at the gene ends were 3 bases for V and 8 bases for J; bases not matched to a gene: 9. The CDR3 has 14 residues. Germline lookup yields CDR1 SGDLS and CDR2 YYNGEE. The CDR3, as DNA: TGTGCCAGCAGCGCCCTCGGACAGGGTACCGGCTACACCTTC. Translation gives CASSALGQGTGYTF.

In its sample, this clonotype was seen many times. This rearrangement joins TRBV6-6 to TRBJ1-2, with D possibly being TRBD1 (5 bases). From germline, CDR1 is MNHNY and CDR2 SVGAGI (reference sequence). Trimming took off 8 bases at V and 0 bases at J, with 10 bases between the two ends. The CDR3 runs to 13 residues. The CDR3 DNA reads as TGTGCCAGCTGGGGGGTGGCTAACTATGGCTACACCTTC. Translated: CASWGVANYGYTF.

V is TRBV6-5 and J is TRBJ2-1; 9 bases fit TRBD1. Trimming cost V 0 bases and J 9 bases; bases outside gene matches: 9. The CDR3 consists of 16 residues. Germline V gene lookup returns CDR1 MNHEY and CDR2 SVGAGI. The chain's CDR3 is CASSYSGTGRSLEQFF. The CDR3 DNA follows: TGTGCCAGCAGTTACTCTGGGACAGGGAGATCCCTTGAGCAGTTCTTC.

This clonotype was found many times. The V and J genes are TRBV11-2 and TRBJ2-1; D is unresolved. Germline V gene data show CDR1 as SGHAT and CDR2 as FQNNGV. Trimming removed 2 bases at V and 2 bases at J, with 7 bases between. The CDR3 spans 14 residues. CDR3 nucleotides: TGTGCCAGCAGCTTAACATTAACCTACAATGAGCAGTTCTTC. Translating it yields CASSLTLTYNEQFF.

The chain combines TRBV7-2 with TRBJ2-7; D may be TRBD1 (6 bases). The V end lost 2 bases, the J end lost 4 bases, and 12 bases lay between the germline ends. The CDR3 is 14 amino acids. Germline loops: CDR1 SGHTA, CDR2 FQGNSA. The CDR3 spells CASSLSSGEYEQYF. DNA of the CDR3: TGTGCCAGCAGCTTATCGTCAGGGGAGTACGAGCAGTACTTC.

This sequence joins TRBV29-1 and TRBJ2-7; 7 bases fit TRBD2. Germline CDR1 SQVTM, CDR2 ANQGSEA. The trim removed 6 bases at V and 2 bases at J, leaving 1 base unmatched. This CDR3 comprises 11 residues. The CDR3 reads CSVGLAYEQYF. The CDR3 DNA follows: TGCAGCGTCGGACTAGCCTACGAGCAGTACTTC.